The 27 T cell receptor beta chains below were found in one sample sequenced in a study of regulatory T cells in long-lasting Graves disease. The authors built TCR beta libraries using iRepertoire HTBI primers and Arm-PCR of CDR3 regions. A single record per CDR3 protein comes from TCRdb applying MiXCR to the multiplex PCR reads. The sample carries fewer than 450,000 distinct CDR3 sequences, around 20% recorded once. Time point defined: persistent/refractory GD, antithyroid drugs over 5 years with positive TRAb. From RNA extracted from PBMCs, the TCR library was made. The specimen comprised peripheral blood mononuclear cells (PBMCs), sampled when the disease was refractory, from a patient treated with antithyroid drugs. These receptors all come from a female donor with Graves disease.

This clonotype showed up just a few times. The chain is built from TRBV6-1 and TRBJ2-7, with D possibly being TRBD2 (6 bases). Germline loops: CDR1 MNHNS, CDR2 SASEGT. There are 13 residues in the CDR3. The V end lost 7 bases, the J end lost 0 bases, and 10 bases lay between the germline ends. The CDR3 sequence: CASNGGYSYEQYF. The CDR3 region has the DNA TGTGCCAGCAACGGGGGTTACTCCTACGAGCAGTACTTC.

In this sample, this clonotype turned up once. This rearrangement joins TRBV3-1 to TRBJ2-7; possibly TRBD1 for D (5 bases). V lost 5 bases and J 3 bases, leaving 11 bases between the germline ends. CDR3 length equals 13 residues. Looked up from germline, CDR1 is LGHDT and CDR2 is YNNKEL (reference sequence). Here the CDR3 DNA reads TGTGCCAGCAGCAAAGGGGTGGGCTACGAGCAGTACTTC. Encoded protein: CASSKGVGYEQYF.

This clonotype was picked up a small number of times. The chain recombines TRBV5-1 with TRBJ2-2, with 10 nucleotides matching TRBD2. This CDR3 has 18 amino acids. Germline V gene lookup returns CDR1 SGHRS and CDR2 YFSETQ. V dropped 1 base and J dropped 4; count of bases not matched to a gene: 10. CDR3 sequence: CASSLLPLAGEGTGELFF. The CDR3 nucleotides read TGCGCCAGCAGCTTGTTACCGCTAGCGGGAGAGGGCACCGGGGAGCTGTTTTTT.

This clonotype has at least ten counts. The chain combines TRBV28 with TRBJ1-1; D may be TRBD1 (6 bases). CDR3 length equals 14 residues. V lost 11 bases and J 3 bases, leaving 19 bases between the germline ends. Germline values: CDR1 MDHEN, CDR2 SYDVKM. Here the CDR3 DNA reads TGTGCCTTAAAAGAAAGGGGGTGGGACACTGAAGCTTTCTTT. Encoded protein: CALKERGWDTEAFF.

This clonotype was detected ten times or more. The rearrangement joins TRBV13 to TRBJ2-5, with D possibly matching TRBD2 (6 bases). CDR3 length equals 15 residues. V was cut by 3 bases and J by 5 bases, with 16 bases left in between. Germline V CDR1 and CDR2: PRHDT, FYEKMQ (reference sequence). In DNA, the CDR3 is TGTGCCAGCAGCTTGCCCGGATTGGGGAGGGAGACCCAGTACTTC. Residues: CASSLPGLGRETQYF.

This clonotype was found many times. The V gene is TRBV6-2 or TRBV6-3, the J gene TRBJ2-5; 7 nucleotides match TRBD1. Per germline, CDR1 MNHEY and CDR2 SVGEGT. The CDR3 consists of 15 residues. V was clipped by 5 bases and J by 4 bases; unmatched bases: 10. The CDR3 DNA sequence: TGTGCCAGCAGTCACAGGGGCAGTTCCGTAGAGACCCAGTACTTC. It yields the protein CASSHRGSSVETQYF.

Comments on this clonotype: A read error may be the cause here, since a much bigger clone is one base away. The rearrangement joins TRBV28 to TRBJ1-6, with a possible D match to TRBD1 (6 bases). Trimming shortened V by 3 bases and J by 9 bases, and 15 bases separated the two germline ends. Germline V lookup: CDR1 MDHEN, CDR2 SYDVKM. CDR3 length: 15 residues. The CDR3 region is CASSLTDRQGSPLHF. The DNA of the CDR3 is TGTGCCAGCAGTTTGACAGACAGGCAGGGTTCACCCCTCCACTTT. Full variable domain (missing parts from reference TRBV28 and TRBJ1-6): DVKVTQSSRYLVKRTGEKVFLECVQDMDHENMFWYRQDPGLGLRLIYFSYDVKMKEKGDIPEGYSVSREKKERFSLILESASTNQTSMYLCASSLTDRQGSPLHFGNGTRLTVT.

V is TRBV7-2 and J is TRBJ2-7, with 15 positions matching TRBD2. From germline, CDR1 is SGHTA and CDR2 FQGNSA. This CDR3 region has 18 residues. V was clipped by 4 bases and J by 3 bases; unmatched bases: 10. CDR3 region: CASSYLGTSGRTNYEQYF. The CDR3 DNA sequence: TGTGCCAGCAGCTACCTCGGGACTAGCGGGAGGACCAACTACGAGCAGTACTTC. Based on the CDR3 plus reference TRBV7-2 and TRBJ2-7, the full variable domain is GAGVSQSPSNKVTEKGKDVELRCDPISGHTALYWYRQSLGQGLEFLIYFQGNSAPDKSGLPSDRFSAERTGGSVSTLTIQRTQQEDSAVYLCASSYLGTSGRTNYEQYFGPGTRLTVT.

This clonotype has a single count. CDR3 residues: CASSLHDLGGRRSYNEQFF. The DNA of the CDR3 is TGTGCCAGCAGTTTGCATGATTTAGGCGGGAGGAGGTCCTACAATGAGCAGTTCTTC. The chain couples TRBV28 to TRBJ2-1; 8 bases line up with TRBD2. V gave up 3 bases and J gave up 1 base; unmatched junction bases: 14. The CDR3 is 19 residues long. Germline CDR1 MDHEN, CDR2 SYDVKM.

Note on this clonotype: A much more abundant neighbour one base away suggests this may be a read error. The gene calls are TRBV7-2 and TRBJ2-7; 14 bases fit TRBD2. The CDR3 extends over 16 amino acids. Germline-derived CDR1 and CDR2 are SGHTA and FQGNSA. CDR3 sequence: CASNLAGTSGSNEQYF. CDR3 in DNA: TGTGCCAGCAACTTAGCCGGGACTAGCGGGAGCAACGAGCAGTACTTC.

This clonotype was recorded a few times. The rearrangement uses TRBV19 and TRBJ2-7; 9 bases align to TRBD1. From germline, CDR1 is LNHDA and CDR2 SQIVND (reference sequence). V lost 2 bases, J lost 3 bases, and 5 bases stayed unmatched. The CDR3 loop spans 15 amino acids. The CDR3 loop is CASSITGTGIYEQYF. For the CDR3, the DNA is TGTGCCAGTAGTATAACAGGGACAGGGATCTACGAGCAGTACTTC.

This clonotype was seen many times. This rearrangement joins TRBV7-2 to TRBJ1-4, with TRBD1 as a possible D gene (6 bases). The length of the CDR3 is 15 residues. V dropped 1 base and J dropped 5 bases, with 11 bases sitting between them. Germline V gene lookup returns CDR1 SGHTA and CDR2 FQGNSA. The CDR3 DNA reads TGTGCCAGCAGCTTAGGGGGGGCGCTAAATGAAAAACTGTTTTTT. Encoded protein: CASSLGGALNEKLFF.

There are a few counts of this clonotype. The rearrangement uses TRBV20-1 and TRBJ2-7; 9 bases agree with TRBD2. After removal of 3 bases from V and 4 bases from J, the junction contained 7 bases not matched to a gene. The CDR3 is 14 amino acids. In germline, CDR1 is DFQATT, CDR2 SNEGSKA (reference sequence). This CDR3 is CSASVAGDWYEQYF. For the CDR3, the DNA is TGCAGTGCTAGCGTAGCGGGAGATTGGTACGAGCAGTACTTC.

This clonotype was counted between two and nine times. DNA of the CDR3: TGTGCCAGCAGCGGATCGCAAGGGGGCCGAACCTACAATGAGCAGTTCTTC. Translation gives CASSGSQGGRTYNEQFF. This rearrangement joins TRBV7-2 to TRBJ2-1; 7 nucleotides align to TRBD1. Trimming cost V 5 bases and J 2 bases; bases outside gene matches: 12. Germline V gives CDR1 SGHTA, CDR2 FQGNSA. This CDR3 comprises 17 residues.

This clonotype showed up many times. The V call is TRBV5-5, the J call TRBJ1-2; D perhaps matches TRBD1 (5 bases). The germline V gene encodes CDR1 SGHKS and CDR2 YYEKEE (reference sequence). V shed 4 bases and J shed 2 bases, with 12 bases lying between them. The CDR3 runs 14 residues. CDR3: CASSIEDRNYGYTF. Here the CDR3 DNA reads TGTGCCAGCAGCATAGAAGACAGAAACTATGGCTACACCTTC.

This clonotype was picked up a small number of times. The CDR3 reads CASSPSGWNTGELFF. The CDR3 DNA follows: TGCGCCAGCAGCCCCAGCGGGTGGAACACCGGGGAGCTGTTTTTT. The rearrangement uses TRBV5-1 and TRBJ2-2, with D possibly matching TRBD2 (6 bases). V lost 4 bases, J lost 1 base, and 11 bases lay in between. The CDR3 loop spans 15 amino acids. CDR1 and CDR2 from the germline V gene are SGHRS and YFSETQ.

V is TRBV6-1 and J is TRBJ2-7, with D hard to call. Germline CDR1 and CDR2: MNHNS and SASEGT. The length of the CDR3 is 13 residues. Between the trimmed V and J ends, which lost 7 bases and 0 bases, there was a span of 10 bases. CDR3 region: CASTKVGSYEQYF. For the CDR3, the DNA is TGTGCCAGCACCAAGGTTGGCTCCTACGAGCAGTACTTC.

A few counts support this clonotype. V and J are TRBV4-3 and TRBJ2-5; TRBD2 agrees at 9 bases. Per the germline V gene, CDR1 is LGHNA and CDR2 is YSLEER. The CDR3 consists of 15 residues. Trimming removed 3 bases from V and 4 bases from J; junction bases left unmatched: 6. Written as DNA, the CDR3 is TGCGCCAGCAGCCAGGGACTAGCTCAGGGAGAGACCCAGTACTTC. Its translation: CASSQGLAQGETQYF.

This clonotype was seen a handful of times. The chain joins TRBV20-1 to TRBJ1-1, with D perhaps TRBD1 (5 bases). The CDR3 runs to 13 residues. CDR1 and CDR2 (germline): DFQATT, SNEGSKA (reference sequence). V was shortened by 8 bases and J by 0 bases, with 13 bases between the two germline ends. CDR3 protein: CSPGAGMNTEAFF. CDR3 sequence (DNA): TGCAGTCCCGGGGCAGGGATGAACACTGAAGCTTTCTTT.

Of note for this clonotype: A junction boundary mismatches the germline segment, possibly from a read error. The genes are TRBV28 and TRBJ1-2; possibly TRBD1 for D (5 bases). The CDR3 runs 13 residues. The germline V gene has CDR1 MDHEN and CDR2 SYDVKM. CDR3 DNA: TGTGCCAGCAGTTTCTGGGGCGCGTTGGGCTGCACCTTC. Its translation: CASSFWGALGCTF.

J is TRBJ2-7 and V is TRBV20-1; TRBD2 agrees at 10 bases. Germline loops: CDR1 DFQATT, CDR2 SNEGSKA (reference sequence). The CDR3 spans 17 residues. Losses at the gene ends were 1 base for V and 3 bases for J; bases not matched to a gene: 12. The CDR3 DNA reads as TGCAGTGCTAGAGCCTTAGGGGCTAGCGGGAGTCTCTACGAGCAGTACTTC. The encoded protein is CSARALGASGSLYEQYF.

This clonotype was counted at least ten times. The chain employs TRBV3-1 and TRBJ1-1; no clear D gene. Trimming took off 1 base at V and 8 bases at J, with 11 bases between the two ends. The CDR3 contains 13 residues. Germline CDR1 reads LGHDT; CDR2 reads YNNKEL (reference sequence). CDR3 nucleotides: TGTGCCAGCAGCCAAGGTAGGCTAGGGGAAGCTTTCTTT. Translated, it gives CASSQGRLGEAFF.

The chain recombines TRBV18 with TRBJ1-6, with a weak D call TRBD1 (5 bases). Trimming removed 2 bases from V and 4 bases from J, with 6 bases in between. The CDR3 spans 14 residues. CDR1 KGHSH and CDR2 LQKENI come from the germline V gene. CDR3 amino acids: CASSPRGYNSPLHF. The CDR3, as DNA: TGTGCCAGCTCACCAAGGGGTTATAATTCACCCCTCCACTTT.

In regard to this clonotype: It may be a read error: a sequence one base away is much more abundant. The V and J genes are TRBV18 and TRBJ2-5; no definite D call. The germline V and J ends were trimmed by 8 bases and 3 bases, with 7 bases remaining between them. The length of the CDR3 is 11 residues. Germline lookup yields CDR1 KGHSH and CDR2 LQKENI. The CDR3 region has the DNA TGTGCCAGCCCAGGCAAAGAGACCCAGTACTTC. Its protein is CASPGKETQYF.

This clonotype was counted ten times or more. V usage is TRBV12-3 or TRBV12-4 and J usage is TRBJ1-1; possibly TRBD1 for D (6 bases). The CDR3 sequence is 13 residues long. V shed 10 bases and J shed 1 base, with 13 bases lying between them. The CDR3: CATFPGQNTEAFF. CDR3 DNA: TGTGCCACTTTCCCGGGACAGAACACTGAAGCTTTCTTT.

The CDR3 DNA sequence: TGCAGCGTTGAAACACTAGCTGGCGGGGAGCTGTTTTTT. Translating gives CSVETLAGGELFF. The J gene is TRBJ2-2, the V gene TRBV29-1, with D possibly being TRBD2 (6 bases). From germline, CDR1 is SQVTM and CDR2 ANQGSEA. Between the trimmed V and J ends, which lost 2 bases and 7 bases, there was a span of 11 bases. This CDR3 spans 13 amino acids.

The genes are TRBV11-2 and TRBJ2-2, with D perhaps matching TRBD2 (7 bases). The CDR3 length is 15 residues. Germline V lookup: CDR1 SGHAT, CDR2 FQNNGV. Trimming took 8 bases from V and 0 from J, leaving 13 bases between them. Here the CDR3 reads CASERGGANTGELFF. CDR3 bases: TGTGCCAGCGAACGCGGGGGCGCGAACACCGGGGAGCTGTTTTTT.